The next 7 T cell receptor beta chains were all read from a single sample in a study of cytomegalovirus exposure and HLA in healthy donors. This PCR relied on a set of 60 Vbeta primers and 13 Jbeta primers. Measured with immunoSEQ multiplex PCR; TCRdb has only the in-frame clones, and not every one. The sample consists of 100,000 to 150,000 clones, approximately 10% of them appearing once. Input material: PBMCs. The receptors come from a woman aged 18-30 years in good health and CMV-seropositive.

This clone was seen only once. This chain joins TRBV2 and TRBJ2-3; D perhaps matches TRBD1 (7 bases). The CDR3 sequence is 15 residues long. The V and J ends lost 4 bases and 0 bases respectively, with 11 bases between them. Germline lookup yields CDR1 SNHLY and CDR2 FYNNEI. CDR3 loop: CASSAGGISTDTQYF. CDR3 in DNA: TGTGCCAGCAGTGCAGGGGGGATTAGCACAGATACGCAGTATTTT. The full variable domain, in which reference TRBV2 and TRBJ2-3 provide the parts outside the CDR3, is EPEVTQTPSHQVTQMGQEVILRCVPISNHLYFYWYRQILGQKVEFLVSFYNNEISEKSEIFDDQFSVERPDGSNFTLKIRSTKLEDSAMYFCASSAGGISTDTQYFGPGTRLTVL.

This clone was seen only a few times. V gene TRBV15 combines with J gene TRBJ1-1; D possibly corresponds to TRBD1 (5 bases). From germline, CDR1 is LNHNV and CDR2 YYDKDF (reference sequence). CDR3 length equals 17 residues. V lost 3 bases, J lost 4 bases, and 21 bases lay in between. This CDR3 is CATSSGDHLLRGTEAFF. The CDR3 bases are TGTGCCACCAGCAGCGGGGACCACCTCTTGCGGGGCACTGAAGCTTTCTTT.

The chain employs TRBV18 and TRBJ1-3; D ambiguous. With 3 bases removed from V and 0 bases from J, the gap between germline ends came to 9 bases. Germline V CDR1 and CDR2: KGHSH, LQKENI. There are 15 residues in the CDR3. CDR3 residues: CASSPPGLSGNTIYF. The CDR3 DNA is TGTGCCAGCTCACCCCCAGGACTCTCTGGAAACACCATATATTTT.

The chain carries TRBV30 and TRBJ2-1, with TRBD2 matching over 7 bases. Germline V gives CDR1 GTSNPN, CDR2 SVGIG (reference sequence). The CDR3 sequence is 15 residues long. Trimming took 2 bases from V and 7 from J; bases not matched to a gene: 11. CDR3 region: CAWSLRGRALNEQFF. The CDR3 coding sequence is TGTGCCTGGAGTTTAAGAGGGAGGGCCTTGAATGAGCAGTTCTTC.

The V gene is TRBV6-6, the J gene TRBJ1-2; 9 nucleotides align to TRBD1. This CDR3 region has 13 residues. Germline V lookup: CDR1 MNHNY, CDR2 SVGAGI (reference sequence). With 4 bases clipped from V and 8 bases from J, the junction kept 5 bases outside the gene matches. The CDR3 nucleotides read TGTGCCAGCAGTTCGGGACAGGGAACGGGCTACACCTTC. It translates to CASSSGQGTGYTF.

CDR3 bases: TGTGCCAGCAAGGGACAGGCGATTAATCAGCCCCAGCATTTT. Translated, it gives CASKGQAINQPQHF. The rearrangement joins TRBV28 to TRBJ1-5, with 8 bases matching TRBD1. CDR3 length: 14 residues. After removal of 7 bases from V and 4 bases from J, the junction contained 6 bases not matched to a gene. Per the germline V gene, CDR1 is MDHEN and CDR2 is SYDVKM.

The V call is TRBV29-1, the J call TRBJ2-2; 7 nucleotides line up with TRBD2. After removal of 7 bases from V and 3 bases from J, the junction contained 11 bases not matched to a gene. Germline V lookup: CDR1 SQVTM, CDR2 ANQGSEA. The CDR3 extends over 15 amino acids. DNA of the CDR3: TGCAGCGCAAAGACTACTAGCGCCTACACCGGGGAGCTGTTTTTT. Protein sequence: CSAKTTSAYTGELFF.